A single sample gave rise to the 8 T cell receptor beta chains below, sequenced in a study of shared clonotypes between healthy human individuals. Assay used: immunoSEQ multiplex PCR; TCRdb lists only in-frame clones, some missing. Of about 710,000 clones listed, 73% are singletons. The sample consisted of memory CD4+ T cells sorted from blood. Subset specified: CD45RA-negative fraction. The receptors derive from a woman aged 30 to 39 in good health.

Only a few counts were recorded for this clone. The DNA of the CDR3 is TGTGCCAGCACCCCGGGACAGGGTAGCCCTGGGGCCAACGTCCTGACTTTC. It yields the protein CASTPGQGSPGANVLTF. This chain uses TRBV27 with TRBJ2-6; 9 bases match TRBD1. Germline trimming cut 7 bases from V and 2 bases from J; bases unmatched to any gene: 9. There are 17 residues in the CDR3. Germline V gene data show CDR1 as MNHEY and CDR2 as SMNVEV (reference sequence). Full variable domain (missing parts from reference TRBV27 and TRBJ2-6): EAQVTQNPRYLITVTGKKLTVTCSQNMNHEYMSWYRQDPGLGLRQIYYSMNVEVTDKGDVPEGYKVSRKEKRNFPLILESPSPNQTSLYFCASTPGQGSPGANVLTFGAGSRLTVL.

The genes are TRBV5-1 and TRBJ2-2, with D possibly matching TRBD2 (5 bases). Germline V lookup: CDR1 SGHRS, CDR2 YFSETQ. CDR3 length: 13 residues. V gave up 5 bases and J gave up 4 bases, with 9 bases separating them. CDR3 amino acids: CASRHLATGELFF. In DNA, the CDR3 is TGCGCCAGCAGACACCTAGCCACCGGGGAGCTGTTTTTT.

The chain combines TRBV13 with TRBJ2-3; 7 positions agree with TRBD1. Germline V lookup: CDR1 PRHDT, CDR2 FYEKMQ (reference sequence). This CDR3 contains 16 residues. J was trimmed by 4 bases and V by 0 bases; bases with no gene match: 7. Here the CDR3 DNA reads TGTGCCAGCAGCTTAGGGCCCCCGGGACAGTCAGATACGCAGTATTTT. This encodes CASSLGPPGQSDTQYF. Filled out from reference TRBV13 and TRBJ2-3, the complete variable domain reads AAGVIQSPRHLIKEKRETATLKCYPIPRHDTVYWYQQGPGQDPQFLISFYEKMQSDKGSIPDRFSAQQFSDYHSELNMSSLELGDSALYFCASSLGPPGQSDTQYFGPGTRLTVL.

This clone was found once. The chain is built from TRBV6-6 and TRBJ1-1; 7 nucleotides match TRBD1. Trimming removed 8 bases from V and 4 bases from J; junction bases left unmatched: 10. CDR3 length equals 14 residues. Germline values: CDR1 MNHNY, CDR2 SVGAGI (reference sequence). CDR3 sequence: CASGGVTGATEAFF. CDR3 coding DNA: TGTGCCAGCGGGGGTGTCACAGGGGCCACTGAAGCTTTCTTT.

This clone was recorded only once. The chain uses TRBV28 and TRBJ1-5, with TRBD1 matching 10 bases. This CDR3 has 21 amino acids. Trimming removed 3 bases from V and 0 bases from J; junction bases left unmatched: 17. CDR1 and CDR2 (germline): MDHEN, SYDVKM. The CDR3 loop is CASSFFHISGTGVNSNQPQHF. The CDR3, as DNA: TGTGCCAGCAGTTTCTTTCATATCTCCGGGACAGGGGTTAATAGCAATCAGCCCCAGCATTTT.

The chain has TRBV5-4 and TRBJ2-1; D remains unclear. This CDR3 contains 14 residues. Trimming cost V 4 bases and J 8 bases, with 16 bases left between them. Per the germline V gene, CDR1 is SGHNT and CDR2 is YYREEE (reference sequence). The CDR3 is CASSLDVQSDEQFF. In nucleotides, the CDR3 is TGTGCCAGCAGCCTGGATGTGCAGTCCGATGAGCAGTTCTTC.

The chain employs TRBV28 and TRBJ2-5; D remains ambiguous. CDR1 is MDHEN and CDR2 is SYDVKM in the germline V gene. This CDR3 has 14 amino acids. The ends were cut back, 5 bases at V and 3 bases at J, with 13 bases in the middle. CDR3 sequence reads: CASSGYRAKETQYF. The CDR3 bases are TGTGCCAGCAGTGGATACAGAGCTAAAGAGACCCAGTACTTC.

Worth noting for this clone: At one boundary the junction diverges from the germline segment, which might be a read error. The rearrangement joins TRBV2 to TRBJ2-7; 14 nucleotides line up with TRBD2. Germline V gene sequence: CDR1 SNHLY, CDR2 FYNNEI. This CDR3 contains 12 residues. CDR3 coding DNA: TGTGCCAGCACACTCTCCGGGACTAGCGGGAGCTTC. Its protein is CASTLSGTSGSF.